The clone carrying this T cell receptor (beta chain) came up a few times. Its antigen is unidentified. This record comes from a study of early T cells in non-severe SARS-CoV-2 infection. Across the study: Sequenced material consisted of bulk RNA (from unsorted whole blood), and chains were unpaired. General observations from the study: CD4 and private specificities were missed by VDJdb matching, which favored anti-spike CD8 responses.

The germline gives CDR1 SQVTM, CDR2 ANQGSEA. The V end was cut by 7 bases, the J end by 0 bases, with 10 bases between. This CDR3 comprises 13 residues. Researchers tagged individual cDNA molecules with unique molecular identifiers. TCRdb re-called the 5' RACE reads through MiXCR, storing one row per CDR3 protein. This table has about 100,000 distinct CDR3 sequences, about 13% appearing once. The V and J genes are TRBV29-1 and TRBJ1-3; unclear D gene. The sequence came from an adult who was a healthcare worker with PCR-confirmed SARS-CoV-2 infection or an uninfected control (not recorded which). The sequencing sample was made of whole blood. The CDR3 sequence: CSAQSFSGNTIYF. For the CDR3, the DNA is TGCAGCGCTCAGTCTTTCTCTGGAAACACCATATATTTT.